The 15 T cell receptor beta chains presented below share a single source sample, sequenced in a study of blood T cell repertoires in COVID-19. Clones were read by immunoSEQ multiplex PCR, and TCRdb kept only the in-frame ones, dropping some. The sample lists about 33,000 clones; about 85% were seen once. The specimen sequenced was peripheral blood. The receptors derive from a man aged 55-75 years with acute or convalescent COVID-19.

This clone was recorded only once. The V and J genes are TRBV28 and TRBJ1-5; D not certain. This CDR3 is built from 18 residues. Germline V gene sequence: CDR1 MDHEN, CDR2 SYDVKM. Trimming stripped 7 bases from V and 0 bases from J, with 22 bases between. The CDR3 nucleotides read TGTGCCAGCAACCTCCCCCTAGTGACGGCATATAGCAATCAGCCCCAGCATTTT. Translated, it gives CASNLPLVTAYSNQPQHF.

This chain joins TRBV7-8 and TRBJ1-1; D gene ambiguous. Germline V lookup: CDR1 SGHVS, CDR2 FQNEAQ. Trimming took off 1 base at V and 6 bases at J, with 9 bases between the two ends. This CDR3 spans 13 amino acids. The DNA of the CDR3 is TGTGCCAGCAGCTTAGAACGGGAGGCTGAAGCTTTCTTT. Residues: CASSLEREAEAFF.

The rearrangement uses TRBV24-1 and TRBJ2-3; 9 bases map to TRBD2. Germline-derived CDR1 and CDR2 are KGHDR and SFDVKD. This CDR3 comprises 18 residues. J gave up 6 bases and V 3 bases, and 15 bases lay outside the gene matches. The CDR3 loop is CATSDRDRIAGVADTQYF. CDR3 coding DNA: TGTGCCACCAGTGATCGAGATCGGATAGCGGGAGTCGCCGATACGCAGTATTTT.

This chain's CDR3 is CASSQDFFPGLADKLSYNEQFF. The CDR3 DNA follows: TGTGCCAGCAGCCAAGATTTTTTCCCGGGACTAGCGGATAAACTTTCCTACAATGAGCAGTTCTTC. This chain uses TRBV4-2 with TRBJ2-1, with 11 bases fitting TRBD2. Trimming took 0 bases from V and 1 from J; bases not matched to a gene: 17. In germline, CDR1 is LGHNA, CDR2 YNFKEQ. The length of the CDR3 is 22 residues.

The genes are TRBV10-3 and TRBJ2-3, with 11 positions matching TRBD2. CDR1 is ENHRY, CDR2 SYGVKD, per germline. The CDR3 spans 18 residues. V dropped 5 bases and J dropped 1; count of bases not matched to a gene: 11. This chain's CDR3 is CAISQLAGGPVGTDTQYF. The DNA of the CDR3 is TGTGCCATCAGTCAATTAGCGGGAGGGCCTGTTGGCACAGATACGCAGTATTTT.

The chain has TRBV6-5 and TRBJ2-7, with 11 bases identical to TRBD1. V lost 8 bases, J lost 6 bases, and 6 bases stayed unmatched. The CDR3 is 13 residues long. From germline, CDR1 is MNHEY and CDR2 SVGAGI. The CDR3 is CASRTGGEFEQYF. The CDR3 DNA reads TGTGCCAGCCGGACAGGGGGCGAGTTCGAGCAGTACTTC.

The DNA of the CDR3 is TGTGCCAGCAGTTTATATCAGGGGGATCAGCCCCAGCATTTT. It specifies CASSLYQGDQPQHF. J is TRBJ1-5 and V is TRBV27; 7 bases agree with TRBD1. J was trimmed by 5 bases and V by 1 base; bases with no gene match: 2. The CDR3 loop spans 14 amino acids. The germline gives CDR1 MNHEY, CDR2 SMNVEV (reference sequence).

The rearrangement links TRBV27 to TRBJ2-5; 8 bases line up with TRBD1. V lost 6 bases to trimming and J lost 5 bases; unmatched junction nucleotides: 8. The CDR3 is 14 amino acids. Germline V lookup: CDR1 MNHEY, CDR2 SMNVEV (reference sequence). In nucleotides, the CDR3 is TGTGCCAGCAGCCGCGACAGGGGTTGGGAGACCCAGTACTTC. It specifies CASSRDRGWETQYF.

The chain carries TRBV5-1 and TRBJ1-5, with D perhaps TRBD1 (6 bases). Deletions cut 0 bases from V and 4 bases from J, with 8 bases between. In germline, CDR1 is SGHRS, CDR2 YFSETQ. There are 14 residues in the CDR3. Here the CDR3 reads CASSLGQENQPQHF. CDR3 DNA: TGCGCCAGCAGCTTGGGACAGGAGAATCAGCCCCAGCATTTT.

A remark on this clone: At one end, the junction sequence differs from germline, possibly due to a read error. The chain links TRBV3-1 (or the pseudogene TRBV3-2) to TRBJ1-1; 9 bases align to TRBD1. The germline CDR1 and CDR2 sequences are LGHDT and YNNKEL (reference sequence). CDR3 length: 14 amino acids. CDR3 in amino acids: CAGSQEGTGTEAFF. In nucleotides, the CDR3 is TGTGCCGGCAGCCAAGAAGGGACAGGGACTGAAGCTTTCTTT.

This clone has a single count. The chain uses TRBV5-1 and TRBJ2-5, with 11 positions matching TRBD2. Germline values: CDR1 SGHRS, CDR2 YFSETQ. The V segment lost 2 bases and the J segment 4 bases; nucleotides outside the gene matches: 4. The CDR3 totals 15 residues. CDR3 sequence: CASSFALAGGETQYF. Here the CDR3 DNA reads TGCGCCAGCAGCTTCGCGCTAGCGGGAGGAGAGACCCAGTACTTC.

The chain uses TRBV28 and TRBJ1-5; D is undetermined. Trimming removed 5 bases from V and 0 bases from J, with 14 bases in between. Germline CDR1 MDHEN, CDR2 SYDVKM. The CDR3 length is 16 residues. Written as DNA, the CDR3 is TGTGCCAGCAGTGGTGCCCCGGGTTATAGCAATCAGCCCCAGCATTTT. As protein: CASSGAPGYSNQPQHF.

This chain connects TRBV19 to TRBJ2-1; D is perhaps TRBD2 (5 bases). Germline CDR1 LNHDA, CDR2 SQIVND (reference sequence). V lost 1 base and J 4 bases, leaving 8 bases between the germline ends. The CDR3 spans 14 residues. The DNA for the CDR3 is TGTGCCAGTAGTATAGGGACTGCATACAATGAGCAGTTCTTC. Translating gives CASSIGTAYNEQFF. Supplemented by reference TRBV19 and TRBJ2-1, the full variable domain reads DGGITQSPKYLFRKEGQNVTLSCEQNLNHDAMYWYRQDPGQGLRLIYYSQIVNDFQKGDIAEGYSVSREKKESFPLTVTSAQKNPTAFYLCASSIGTAYNEQFFGPGTRLTVL.

The chain employs TRBV28 and TRBJ2-6, with 8 bases lining up with TRBD1. This CDR3 region has 17 residues. V was clipped by 6 bases and J by 0 bases; unmatched bases: 7. Germline CDR1 reads MDHEN; CDR2 reads SYDVKM. In DNA form, the CDR3 reads TGTGCCAGCAGCTCCGCGACAGGGGCCTCTGGGGCCAACGTCCTGACTTTC. Translation gives CASSSATGASGANVLTF.

The chain links TRBV5-1 to TRBJ2-1, with 8 positions matching TRBD2. V gave up 5 bases and J gave up 5 bases; unmatched junction bases: 9. Looked up from germline, CDR1 is SGHRS and CDR2 is YFSETQ. The CDR3 spans 15 residues. In DNA, the CDR3 is TGCGCCAGCAGAACTAAGACTAGCGATAACAATGAGCAGTTCTTC. It specifies CASRTKTSDNNEQFF.